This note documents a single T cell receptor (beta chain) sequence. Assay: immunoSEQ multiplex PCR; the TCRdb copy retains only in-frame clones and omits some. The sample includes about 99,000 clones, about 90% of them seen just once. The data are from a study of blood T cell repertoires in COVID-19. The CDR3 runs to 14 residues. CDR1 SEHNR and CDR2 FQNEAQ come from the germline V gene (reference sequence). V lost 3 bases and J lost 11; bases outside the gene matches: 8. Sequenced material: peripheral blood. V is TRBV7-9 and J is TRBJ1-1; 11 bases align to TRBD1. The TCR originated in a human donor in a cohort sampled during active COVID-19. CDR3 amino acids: CASSLAGQGAAAFF. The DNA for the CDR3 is TGTGCCAGCAGCTTGGCCGGACAGGGGGCCGCGGCTTTCTTT.